The clone carrying this TCR beta chain was observed many times. What it binds is unknown. The data were obtained in a study of early T cells in non-severe SARS-CoV-2 infection. As for the study in general: Sequencing of unsorted whole blood was done on bulk RNA, leaving chains unpaired.

Findings and caveats of the study: The matching step, a VDJdb search, favored anti-spike CD8 responses and missed private and CD4 specificities.

The germline CDR1 and CDR2 sequences are MDHEN and SYDVKM. V lost 6 bases and J lost 7, with 12 bases in between. The CDR3 covers 12 residues. Individual cDNA molecules received unique molecular identifiers. Each CDR3 protein gets one entry after TCRdb re-called the 5' RACE reads with MiXCR. The data contain 100,000 to 130,000 distinct CDR3 sequences, over 8.5% of them singletons. Material for sequencing was whole blood. This chain uses TRBV28 with TRBJ1-1, with D perhaps TRBD1 (6 bases). The clonotype was recovered from an adult who was a healthcare worker with PCR-confirmed SARS-CoV-2 infection or an uninfected control (not recorded which). CDR3 DNA sequence: TGTGCCAGCAGGCCTACAGGGAGTGAAGCTTTCTTT. This gives the protein CASRPTGSEAFF.